This T cell receptor beta chain was found in a study of early T cells in non-severe SARS-CoV-2 infection. On the study more broadly: Sequencing was performed on bulk RNA from unsorted whole blood, leaving chains unpaired. Findings and limits, study-wide: VDJdb-based matching was biased toward anti-spike CD8 responses and missed private and CD4 specificities.

Unique molecular identifiers were attached to individual cDNA molecules. Each CDR3 protein gets one entry after TCRdb re-called the 5' RACE reads with MiXCR. The data show about 60,000 distinct CDR3 sequences, about an eighth seen once. About this clonotype itself: Its matching antigen is unknown.

V was pared by 4 bases and J by 3 bases, with 2 bases between. There are 11 residues in the CDR3. The V gene's germline CDR1 is WNHNN and CDR2 SYGVQD (reference sequence). Specimen: whole blood. The rearrangement joins TRBV10-1 to TRBJ2-3; no clear D gene. This TCR came from an adult who was a healthcare worker with PCR-confirmed SARS-CoV-2 infection or an uninfected control (not recorded which). The CDR3 spells CASSATDTQYF. CDR3 in DNA: TGCGCCAGCAGTGCGACAGATACGCAGTATTTT.